A single sample is the source of the 7 T cell receptor beta chains below, sequenced in a study of cytomegalovirus exposure and HLA in healthy donors. Use of 60 Vbeta and 13 Jbeta primers characterized the PCR. The method was immunoSEQ multiplex PCR; TCRdb's version includes in-frame clones alone and lacks a portion of them. The table has approximately 97,000 clones, roughly 76% seen once. What was sequenced was PBMCs. Receptors were obtained from a man in his forties in good health and CMV-seronegative.

This chain uses TRBV30 with TRBJ1-2; the D gene is possibly TRBD1 (5 bases). The germline V gene has CDR1 GTSNPN and CDR2 SVGIG (reference sequence). This CDR3 contains 15 residues. Between the trimmed V and J ends, which lost 4 bases and 1 base, there was a span of 16 bases. This CDR3 reads CAWIGLGHLNYGYTF. CDR3 DNA: TGTGCCTGGATCGGGTTAGGACACCTTAACTATGGCTACACCTTC.

V gene TRBV9 combines with J gene TRBJ2-7; tentative D call: TRBD1 (7 bases). Germline values: CDR1 SGDLS, CDR2 YYNGEE. The length of the CDR3 is 18 residues. V lost 0 bases, J lost 5 bases, and 24 bases lay in between. DNA of the CDR3: TGTGCCAGCAGCGTAGAACCCGGGCAGGGGGGACGGCTCGACGAGCAGTACTTC. Its translation: CASSVEPGQGGRLDEQYF.

The chain links TRBV4-3 to TRBJ2-7; TRBD2 might be the D (6 bases). The CDR3 spans 15 residues. The ends were cut back, 3 bases at V and 2 bases at J, with 14 bases in the middle. The germline gives CDR1 LGHNA, CDR2 YSLEER. CDR3 loop: CASSQGRLGAYEQYF. The CDR3 DNA reads as TGCGCCAGCAGCCAGGGGAGACTAGGCGCCTACGAGCAGTACTTC.

The chain is built from TRBV7-8 and TRBJ1-2; D is unclear. The CDR3 spans 15 residues. Germline assignment: CDR1 SGHVS and CDR2 FQNEAQ. V lost 5 bases, J lost 1 base, and 14 bases lay in between. CDR3 in DNA: TGTGCCAGCAGCCCAAATTATCTATTTAACTATGGCTACACCTTC. It translates to CASSPNYLFNYGYTF.

The CDR3 here is CASSISGNYGYTF. Written as DNA, the CDR3 is TGTGCCAGTAGTATATCCGGGAACTATGGCTACACCTTC. The chain couples TRBV19 to TRBJ1-2; D uncertain. Germline loops: CDR1 LNHDA, CDR2 SQIVND (reference sequence). Trimming shortened V by 2 bases and J by 2 bases, and 6 bases separated the two germline ends. The CDR3 consists of 13 residues. Supplemented by reference TRBV19 and TRBJ1-2, the full variable domain reads DGGITQSPKYLFRKEGQNVTLSCEQNLNHDAMYWYRQDPGQGLRLIYYSQIVNDFQKGDIAEGYSVSREKKESFPLTVTSAQKNPTAFYLCASSISGNYGYTFGSGTRLTVV.

The V call is TRBV6-4, the J call TRBJ1-2; 7 bases match TRBD1. Germline CDR1 reads MRHNA; CDR2 reads SNTAGT. J was trimmed by 8 bases and V by 0 bases; bases with no gene match: 3. CDR3 length equals 13 residues. The CDR3, as DNA: TGTGCCAGCAGTGACTCGGAGACAGGGGGCTACACCTTC. It specifies CASSDSETGGYTF.

This clone came up a few times. The chain recombines TRBV15 with TRBJ2-5; 7 bases match TRBD1. V dropped 6 bases and J dropped 5; count of bases not matched to a gene: 3. Germline values: CDR1 LNHNV, CDR2 YYDKDF (reference sequence). The CDR3 covers 12 residues. CDR3 in amino acids: CATSDRDETQYF. In DNA, the CDR3 is TGTGCCACCAGTGACAGGGACGAGACCCAGTACTTC.